Included here is one T cell receptor beta chain sequence, with context. Its antigen remains unidentified. No per-base quality is available; no much larger clone lies one base away. This specimen comes from a study of blood T cell repertoires in COVID-19 (dated by TCRdb to the early 2020s). Regarding the complete study: Samples from collaborators originated in the United States, Italy and Spain and spanned both the acute and convalescent phases of COVID-19. Samples came from the ongoing ImmuneRACE study (first 160 participants) plus 1,254 subjects from 6 global collaborators. Nearly every sample came with metadata listing a de-identified subject ID, COVID-19 status, age in years and sex. A freely available public database, intended as a resource for researchers studying the immune response to SARS-CoV-2, is where the repertoires were released. The material from the prospective study consisted of cDNA or gDNA derived from T cells, B-cell-depleted T cells, or PBMCs. Deeply sampled blood TCRbeta repertoires from subjects exposed to, actively infected with, or recovered from COVID-19 were included in the dataset. Where available, HLA class I and class II types were taken from metadata supplied by the sample provider and were not determined by assay-based typing. Here is what the overall study found, with its caveats: The quantity of clinical and demographic metadata differed by source and by participant and was supplied without curation.

Deletion took 3 bases off V and 4 bases off J, with a span of 10 bases between the germline ends. The CDR3 goes from the cysteine to the phenylalanine over 13 residues. CDR3 DNA only is kept here, 39 bases in frame from base 1. CDR1 SGHAT and CDR2 FQNNGV were looked up in the germline V gene. The immunoSEQ Assay, a bias-controlled multiplex PCR, was used to amplify TCRbeta CDR3 regions from genomic DNA. Per the source publication's procedure: Nucleated cell counts per sample were estimated from amplification of reference gene primers within the assay. To quantify the absolute abundance of each unique TCRbeta CDR3 rearrangement, sequence reads were collapsed and filtered. For each sample, productive Simpson clonality was calculated as the square root of Simpson's diversity index over productive rearrangements. TCRdb obtained this table from immuneACCESS and retained in-frame rearrangements with V and J assigned. These tables miss some clones; where compared with another copy, unresolved V genes account for less than half of the shortfall, and the remainder is unexplained. From that table come the V and J calls and clone size; the DNA was used to work out D and trimming. Within this sample are almost 500,000 clones, with approximately 91% of them counted one time only. Just over 8% of the sample is in the top ten clones.

Participants in the prospective study were enrolled through a virtual design, were aged 18 to 89 years, and lived in 24 United States geographic areas. In the prospective study, cohorts were assigned on the basis of participant-reported clinical history obtained from a screening survey and a study questionnaire. Recovered participants in ImmuneRACE Cohort 3 were defined as having two consecutive negative NP/OP PCR tests, clearance from a healthcare professional, or resolution of symptoms. Each participant in the prospective study had whole blood, serum and a nasopharyngeal or oropharyngeal swab collected by mobile phlebotomists. Prospective study participants could optionally give additional blood draws and questionnaires over an approximately two-month period. Blood samples from the prospective study were shipped frozen or at room temperature prior to DNA extraction.

Here the chain combines TRBV11-2 and TRBJ2-7, with the D gene uncertain. This receptor was obtained from a woman aged 55-70 years who had recovered from COVID-19. The sequenced sample was PBMCs or T cells enriched from blood (not recorded which). The CDR3 region has the sequence CASSLASTYEQYF. The nucleotides are TGTGCCAGCAGCTTGGCTTCGACTTACGAGCAGTACTTC.